This TCR beta chain was sequenced for a study of human T cells and chemical hapten exposure (dated by TCRdb to the early 2020s). A note on the overall study: For sensitization, 2% DPC in acetone was applied to a roughly 2 cm by roughly 2 cm area of upper inner arm skin. Twenty-nine alopecia patients gave blood for TCR sequencing at one to four time points (pre-sensitization, 2, 6 and 24 weeks). Patch testing was performed on the upper back with Finn chambers containing 0.01% DPC, and the patch tests were scored after 6 days according to International Contact Dermatitis Research Group standards. The study tracked peripheral blood TCR repertoire changes in vivo during primary and secondary sensitization to the hapten diphenylcyclopropenone (DPC) in alopecia patients. The libraries were sequenced as a pool, and the TCR yield per sample differed mostly because of small variations in library volumes within the pool. The patient cohort, mostly female, included alopecia areata with under or over 50% scalp involvement, alopecia totalis and alopecia universalis. Patients additionally received weekly therapeutic DPC doses to the scalp throughout the approximately 22-week study period. Patient blood was sampled pre-sensitization (week 0) and at 2, 6 and about 24 weeks after DPC sensitization. Study-wide findings and limitations: All patients had alopecia, a presumed autoimmune disease, so their immune response might differ from that of healthy individuals. DPC sensitization did not change how many TCRs were above 1 in 1000 frequency, and no evidence was found of alterations in global repertoire structure. Expanded TCRs formed significantly more large CDR3 similarity clusters than pre-sensitization or healthy control sets, consistent with antigen-driven responses. The number of PT1 expanded TCRs positively correlated with patch test score, significant at thresholds 8, 16 and 32 but not 4. Repeated subsampling changed both the strength of the expansion versus patch-test correlation and the threshold at which that correlation became significant.

Preparation of the library involved RACE. Sequencing was carried out with a NextSeq 500. During library preparation, unique molecular identifiers were attached to individual cDNA molecules so that TCRs could be counted quantitatively and reproducibly. For every blood RNA sample, sequencing covered both the TCR alpha and TCR beta chains. The original pipeline was this. The median number of TCRs per sample was approximately 93,000, ranging from roughly 20,000 to 690,600. The Decombinator software suite was used to annotate V, J and CDR3 in the TCR reads. Every sample was subsampled to the same number of TCRs (28,000) for the PS versus PT1 abundance plots. Expanded TCRs were defined as absent before sensitization and observed at least eight times at the 2-week time point. Using fastp trimming at Q25 and MiXCR clonotype assembly, TCRdb reanalyzed the public sequencing data and kept in-frame beta chains. CDR3 protein duplicates are merged, each entry listing the most common genes and DNA. For this entry, the V and J calls and clone size follow TCRdb and not the study's own pipeline. Across this sample there are tens of thousands of distinct CDR3 sequences, with 9.5% to 10% seen only once. The ten largest clonotypes hold around 9.5% of the sample.

This clonotype occurred a few times. The antigen it binds to is not known. Base quality data are lacking; no much larger clone is found one base away. The label giving this sample's time point can be read as: pre-sensitization, week 0. The treatment or condition label of this sample denotes: therapeutic diphenylcyclopropenone sensitization with weekly scalp DPC. At every patch-test visit, the blood draw took place before the patch test was put on. Patients were eligible if aged 18 to 70, diagnosed with alopecia and judged suitable for DPC therapy, and pregnant patients were excluded. Total RNA was isolated from unfractionated whole blood collected in Tempus Blood RNA tubes. The germline V gene sets CDR1 to SQVTM and CDR2 to ANQGSEA. Trimming costs V 4 bases and J 7 bases, and their ends lie 17 bases apart. Including the terminal cysteine and phenylalanine, the CDR3 comprises 14 residues. The kept DNA is CDR3 alone, 42 bases in frame from the first base.

The origin of this receptor is a man in his forties with alopecia areata. Some clones in this sample may be carry-over from other donors' samples. The sample was whole blood, taken in connection with sensitization to the hapten diphenylcyclopropenone (DPC). Rearrangement joined TRBV29-1 to TRBJ2-1; 6 matching bases give a weak D call of TRBD2. The DNA is as follows: TGCAGCGTTGGTCCGATTTACGCGGGGAATGAGCAGTTCTTC. It specifies CSVGPIYAGNEQFF.